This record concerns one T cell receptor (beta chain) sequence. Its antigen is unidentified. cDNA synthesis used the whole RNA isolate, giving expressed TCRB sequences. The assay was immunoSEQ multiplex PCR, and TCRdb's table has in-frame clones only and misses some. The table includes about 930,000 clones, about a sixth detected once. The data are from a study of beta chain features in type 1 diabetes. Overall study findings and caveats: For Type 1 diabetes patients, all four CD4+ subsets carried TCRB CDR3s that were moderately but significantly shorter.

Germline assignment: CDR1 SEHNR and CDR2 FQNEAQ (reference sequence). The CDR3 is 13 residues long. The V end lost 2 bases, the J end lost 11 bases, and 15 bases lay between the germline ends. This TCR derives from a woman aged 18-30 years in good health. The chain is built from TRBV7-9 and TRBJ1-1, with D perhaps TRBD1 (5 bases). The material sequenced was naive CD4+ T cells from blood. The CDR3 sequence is CASSLTAGRPAFF. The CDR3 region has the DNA TGTGCCAGCAGCTTAACAGCGGGGCGTCCGGCTTTCTTT.